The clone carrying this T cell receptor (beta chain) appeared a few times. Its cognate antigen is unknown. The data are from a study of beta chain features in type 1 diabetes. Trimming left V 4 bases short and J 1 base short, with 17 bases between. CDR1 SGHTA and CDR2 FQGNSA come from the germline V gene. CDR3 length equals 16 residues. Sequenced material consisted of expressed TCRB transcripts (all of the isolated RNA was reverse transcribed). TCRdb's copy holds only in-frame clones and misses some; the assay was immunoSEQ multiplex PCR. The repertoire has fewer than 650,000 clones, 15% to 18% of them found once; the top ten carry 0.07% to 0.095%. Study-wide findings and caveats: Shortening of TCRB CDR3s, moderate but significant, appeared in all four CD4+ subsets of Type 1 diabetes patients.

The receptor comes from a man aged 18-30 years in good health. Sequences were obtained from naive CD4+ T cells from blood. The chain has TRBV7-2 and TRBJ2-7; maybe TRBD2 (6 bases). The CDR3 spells CASSSRGQDYSYEQYF. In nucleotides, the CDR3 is TGTGCCAGCAGCTCTAGGGGCCAGGACTATTCCTACGAGCAGTACTTC.